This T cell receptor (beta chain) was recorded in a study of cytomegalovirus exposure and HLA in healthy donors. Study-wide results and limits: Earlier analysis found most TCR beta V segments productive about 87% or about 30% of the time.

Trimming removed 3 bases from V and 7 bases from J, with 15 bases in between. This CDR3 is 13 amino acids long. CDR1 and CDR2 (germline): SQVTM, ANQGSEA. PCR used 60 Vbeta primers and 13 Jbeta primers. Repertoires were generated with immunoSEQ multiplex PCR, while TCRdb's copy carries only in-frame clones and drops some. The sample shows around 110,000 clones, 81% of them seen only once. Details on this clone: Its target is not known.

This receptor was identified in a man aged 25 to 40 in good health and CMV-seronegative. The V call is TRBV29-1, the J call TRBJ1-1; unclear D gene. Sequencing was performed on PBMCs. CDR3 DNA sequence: TGCAGCGTTGAGGCCCAGTCTTTCGATGAAGCTTTCTTT. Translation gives CSVEAQSFDEAFF.